In its sample, the clone carrying this T cell receptor (beta chain) was seen a few times. TCRdb recomputed calls from the RACE reads with MiXCR, one row per CDR3 protein. The sample carries roughly 180,000 distinct CDR3 sequences, 13% to 15% recorded once. The sample is drawn from a study of human T cells and chemical hapten exposure. Time point described: patch test 1, 2 weeks after DPC sensitization. Treatment meaning: therapeutic diphenylcyclopropenone sensitization with weekly scalp DPC. Those who donated were patients with alopecia, 18 to 70 years of age, and suitable for DPC. V shed 6 bases and J 1 base; nucleotides not matched to a gene: 4. The CDR3 is made up of 16 amino acids.

The input for sequencing was whole blood, taken in connection with sensitization to the hapten diphenylcyclopropenone (DPC). This chain links TRBV12-3 or TRBV12-4 with TRBJ2-2; 11 bases map to TRBD2. The TCR comes from a woman under 40 with alopecia areata. Some clones in this sample may be carry-over from other donors' samples. The DNA of the CDR3 is TGTGCCAGCAGCACGGGACTAGCGGAGAACACCGGGGAGCTGTTTTTT. It is translated as CASSTGLAENTGELFF.